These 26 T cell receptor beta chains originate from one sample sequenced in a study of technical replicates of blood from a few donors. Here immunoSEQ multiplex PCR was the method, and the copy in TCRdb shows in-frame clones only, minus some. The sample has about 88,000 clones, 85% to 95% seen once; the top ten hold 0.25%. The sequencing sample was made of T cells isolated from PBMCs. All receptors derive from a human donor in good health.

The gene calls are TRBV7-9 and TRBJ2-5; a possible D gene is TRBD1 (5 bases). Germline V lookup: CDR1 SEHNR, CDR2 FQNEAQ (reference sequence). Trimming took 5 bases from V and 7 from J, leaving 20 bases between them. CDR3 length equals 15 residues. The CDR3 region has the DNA TGTGCCAGCAGCCCCCGGGCGGCAGGGTTGGTGACCCAGTACTTC. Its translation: CASSPRAAGLVTQYF.

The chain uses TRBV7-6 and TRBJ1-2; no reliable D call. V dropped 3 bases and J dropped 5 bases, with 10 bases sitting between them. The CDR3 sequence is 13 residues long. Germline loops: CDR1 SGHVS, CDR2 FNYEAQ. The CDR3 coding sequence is TGTGCCAGCAGCTTCCCGGGGATTTATGGCTACACCTTC. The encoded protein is CASSFPGIYGYTF.

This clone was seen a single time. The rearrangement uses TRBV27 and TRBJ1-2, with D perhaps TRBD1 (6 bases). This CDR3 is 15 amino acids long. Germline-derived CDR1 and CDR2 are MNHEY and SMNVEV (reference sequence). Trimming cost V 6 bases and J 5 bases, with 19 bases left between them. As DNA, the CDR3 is TGTGCCAGCAGGGGGAGGGGGGACGTAAGATATGGCTACACCTTC. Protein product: CASRGRGDVRYGYTF.

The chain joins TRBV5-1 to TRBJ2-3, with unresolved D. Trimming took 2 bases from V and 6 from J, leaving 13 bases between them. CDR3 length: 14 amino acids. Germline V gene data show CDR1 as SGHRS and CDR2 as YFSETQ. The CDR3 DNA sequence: TGCGCCAGCAGCTTTCCGGGTTTTGTCGATACGCAGTATTTT. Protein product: CASSFPGFVDTQYF.

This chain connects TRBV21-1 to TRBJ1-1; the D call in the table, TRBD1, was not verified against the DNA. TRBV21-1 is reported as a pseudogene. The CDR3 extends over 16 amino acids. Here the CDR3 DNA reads TGTGCCAGCAGCACCCTTGACAGGGGCCGAAACACTGAAGCTTTCTTT. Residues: CASSTLDRGRNTEAFF.

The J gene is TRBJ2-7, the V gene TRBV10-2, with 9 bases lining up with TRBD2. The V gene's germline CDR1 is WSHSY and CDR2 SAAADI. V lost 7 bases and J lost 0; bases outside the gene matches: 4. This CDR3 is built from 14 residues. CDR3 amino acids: CASTRSGSSYEQYF. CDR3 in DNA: TGCGCCAGCACTCGTAGCGGGAGCTCCTACGAGCAGTACTTC.

This chain's CDR3 is CASSERAGGISSTDTQYF. The CDR3 DNA is TGTGCCAGCAGTGAGAGGGCGGGGGGAATCTCTAGCACAGATACGCAGTATTTT. The genes are TRBV6-1 and TRBJ2-3; 8 nucleotides match TRBD2. The J segment lost 0 bases and the V segment lost 3 bases, leaving 11 bases of the junction unmatched. CDR3 length: 18 amino acids. Germline loops: CDR1 MNHNS, CDR2 SASEGT.

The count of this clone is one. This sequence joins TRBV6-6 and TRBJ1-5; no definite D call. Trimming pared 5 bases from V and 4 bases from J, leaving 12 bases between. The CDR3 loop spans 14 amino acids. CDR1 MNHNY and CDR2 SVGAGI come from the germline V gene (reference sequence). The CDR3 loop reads CASSPRQLNQPQHF. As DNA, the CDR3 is TGTGCCAGCAGTCCACGACAACTTAATCAGCCCCAGCATTTT.

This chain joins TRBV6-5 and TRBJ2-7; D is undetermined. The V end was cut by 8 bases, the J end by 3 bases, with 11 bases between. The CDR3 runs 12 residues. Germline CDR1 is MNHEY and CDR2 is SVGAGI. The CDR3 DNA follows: TGTGCCAGCCGTACAGCAAGCTACGAGCAGTACTTC. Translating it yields CASRTASYEQYF.

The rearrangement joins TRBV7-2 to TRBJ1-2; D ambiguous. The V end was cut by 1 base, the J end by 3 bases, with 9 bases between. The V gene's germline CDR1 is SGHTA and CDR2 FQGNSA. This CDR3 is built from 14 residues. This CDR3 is CASSLGRTYYGYTF. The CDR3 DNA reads TGTGCCAGCAGCTTAGGTCGGACTTACTATGGCTACACCTTC.

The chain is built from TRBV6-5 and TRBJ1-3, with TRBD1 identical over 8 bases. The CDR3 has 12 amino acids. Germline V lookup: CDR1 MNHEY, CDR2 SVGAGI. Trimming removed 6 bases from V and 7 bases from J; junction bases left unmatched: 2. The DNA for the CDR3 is TGTGCCAGCAGGGACAGGGCGAACACCATATATTTT. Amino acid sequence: CASRDRANTIYF.

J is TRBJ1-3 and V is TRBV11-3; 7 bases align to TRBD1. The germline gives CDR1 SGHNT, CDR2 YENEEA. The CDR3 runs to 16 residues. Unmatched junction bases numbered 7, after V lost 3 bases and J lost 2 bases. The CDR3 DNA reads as TGTGCCAGCAGCTTTACAGGGGTCGGCCCTGGAAACACCATATATTTT. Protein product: CASSFTGVGPGNTIYF.

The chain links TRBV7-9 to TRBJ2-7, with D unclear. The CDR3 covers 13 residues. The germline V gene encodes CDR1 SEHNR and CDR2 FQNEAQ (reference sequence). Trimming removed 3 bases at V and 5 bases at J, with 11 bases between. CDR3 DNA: TGTGCCAGCAGCTTCACGGCAGGCCACGAGCAGTACTTC. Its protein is CASSFTAGHEQYF.

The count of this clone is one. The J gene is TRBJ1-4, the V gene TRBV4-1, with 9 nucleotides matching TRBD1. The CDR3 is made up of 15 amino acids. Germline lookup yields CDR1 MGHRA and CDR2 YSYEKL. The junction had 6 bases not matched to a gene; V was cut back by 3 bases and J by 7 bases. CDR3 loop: CASSQETGGSEKLFF. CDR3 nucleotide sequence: TGCGCCAGCAGCCAGGAGACAGGGGGATCTGAAAAACTGTTTTTT.

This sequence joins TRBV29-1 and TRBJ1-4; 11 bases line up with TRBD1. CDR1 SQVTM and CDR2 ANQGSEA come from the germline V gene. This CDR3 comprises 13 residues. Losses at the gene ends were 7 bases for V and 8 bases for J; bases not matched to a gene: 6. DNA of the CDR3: TGCAGCGGTAGGACAGGGGGCACCGAAAAACTGTTTTTT. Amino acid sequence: CSGRTGGTEKLFF.

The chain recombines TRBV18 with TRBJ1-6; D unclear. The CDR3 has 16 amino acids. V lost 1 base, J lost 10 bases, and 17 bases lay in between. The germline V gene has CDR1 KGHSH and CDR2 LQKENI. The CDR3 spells CASSPLSPGWRSPLHF. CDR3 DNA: TGTGCCAGCTCACCACTATCCCCGGGATGGCGGTCACCCCTCCACTTT.

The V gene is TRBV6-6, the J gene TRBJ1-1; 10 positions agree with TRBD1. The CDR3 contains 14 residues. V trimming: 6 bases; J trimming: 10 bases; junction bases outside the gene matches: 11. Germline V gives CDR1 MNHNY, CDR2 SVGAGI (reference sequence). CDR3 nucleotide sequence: TGTGCCAGCAGCGTTCTGACAGGGGGCCAGGGAGCTTTCTTT. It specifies CASSVLTGGQGAFF.

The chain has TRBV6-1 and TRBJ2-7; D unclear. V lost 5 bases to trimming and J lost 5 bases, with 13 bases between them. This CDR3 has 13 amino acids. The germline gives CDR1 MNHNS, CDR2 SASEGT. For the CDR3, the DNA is TGTGCCAGCAGTATATACCCGCCAGACGAGCAGTACTTC. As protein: CASSIYPPDEQYF.

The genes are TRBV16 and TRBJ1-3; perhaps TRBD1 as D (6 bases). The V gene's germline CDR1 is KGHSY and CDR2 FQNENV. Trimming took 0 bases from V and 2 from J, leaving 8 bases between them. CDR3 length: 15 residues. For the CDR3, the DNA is TGTGCCAGCAGCCAATCTGCAGGGGCTGGAAACACCATATATTTT. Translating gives CASSQSAGAGNTIYF. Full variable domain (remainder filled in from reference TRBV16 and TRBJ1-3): GEEVAQTPKHLVRGEGQKAKLYCAPIKGHSYVFWYQQVLKNEFKFLISFQNENVFDETGMPKERFSAKCLPNSPCSLEIQATKLEDSAVYFCASSQSAGAGNTIYFGEGSWLTVV.

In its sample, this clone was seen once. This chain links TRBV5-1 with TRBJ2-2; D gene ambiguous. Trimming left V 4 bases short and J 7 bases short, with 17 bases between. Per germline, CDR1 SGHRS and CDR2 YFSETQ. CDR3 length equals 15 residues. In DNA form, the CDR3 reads TGCGCCAGCAGCCTGGTTATAGGAAGACACGGGGAGCTGTTTTTT. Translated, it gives CASSLVIGRHGELFF.

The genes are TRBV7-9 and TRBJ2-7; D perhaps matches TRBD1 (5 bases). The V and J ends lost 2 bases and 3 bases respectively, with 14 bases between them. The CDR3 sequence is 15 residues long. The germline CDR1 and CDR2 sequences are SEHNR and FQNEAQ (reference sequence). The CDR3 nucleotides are TGTGCCAGCAGCTTAAAAGCCAGGGAAAACTACGAGCAGTACTTC. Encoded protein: CASSLKARENYEQYF.

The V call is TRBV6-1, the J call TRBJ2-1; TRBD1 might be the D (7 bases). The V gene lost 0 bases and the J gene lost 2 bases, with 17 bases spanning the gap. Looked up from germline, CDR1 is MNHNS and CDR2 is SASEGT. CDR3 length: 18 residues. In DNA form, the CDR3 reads TGTGCCAGCAGTGAAGCGCTTCTAGGGGGGACAGCCTACAATGAGCAGTTCTTC. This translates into CASSEALLGGTAYNEQFF.

CDR3 amino acids: CASKRENPGGYTF. In DNA, the CDR3 is TGTGCCAGCAAGCGGGAAAACCCCGGTGGCTACACCTTC. This chain connects TRBV2 to TRBJ1-2; D ambiguous. Germline V gene sequence: CDR1 SNHLY, CDR2 FYNNEI. The V gene lost 7 bases and the J gene lost 7 bases, with 16 bases spanning the gap. The CDR3 covers 13 residues.

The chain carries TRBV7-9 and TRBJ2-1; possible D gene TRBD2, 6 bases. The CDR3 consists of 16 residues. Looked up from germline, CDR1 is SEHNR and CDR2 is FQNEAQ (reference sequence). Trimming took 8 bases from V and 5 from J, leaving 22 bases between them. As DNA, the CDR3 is TGTGCCAGCCTAGACTCTCAAAACCGGGGGAACAATGAGCAGTTCTTC. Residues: CASLDSQNRGNNEQFF.

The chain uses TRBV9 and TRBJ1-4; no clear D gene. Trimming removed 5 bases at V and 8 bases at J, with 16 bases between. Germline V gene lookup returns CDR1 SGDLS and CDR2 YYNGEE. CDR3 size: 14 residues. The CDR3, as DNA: TGTGCCAGCAGTCCGAGACGGGAAGGAGAAAAACTGTTTTTT. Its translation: CASSPRREGEKLFF.

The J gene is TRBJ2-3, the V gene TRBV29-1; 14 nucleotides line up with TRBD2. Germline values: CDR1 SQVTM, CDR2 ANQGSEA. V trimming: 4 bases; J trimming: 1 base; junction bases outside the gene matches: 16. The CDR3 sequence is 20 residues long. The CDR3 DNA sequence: TGCAGCGTTGCGATCCAGACTAGCGGGAGGGCCTTCGGAGGCACAGATACGCAGTATTTT. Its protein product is CSVAIQTSGRAFGGTDTQYF.